This TCR beta chain came from a study of shared clonotypes between healthy human individuals. Execution of the assay was at deep level. Splitting of each subset's genomic DNA was done evenly across several immunoSEQ plates. Sequenced by immunoSEQ multiplex PCR; TCRdb stores in-frame clones only, minus some. Of over 750,000 clones in the sample, 96% were seen once. Study-level results: Naive subsets, compared against memory subsets, generally had larger estimated richness values.

Cells designated naive CD8 were CD45RO-negative and were positively selected for CCR7, with terminally differentiated effector memory CD45RA+ cells excluded. A note on this clone: Its antigen is unidentified.

The CDR3 has 12 residues. Trimming stripped 5 bases from V and 3 bases from J, with 8 bases between. Germline V gives CDR1 GTSNPN, CDR2 SVGIG (reference sequence). This sequence was found in a man between 25 and 39 years old in good health. The chain combines TRBV30 with TRBJ1-5; no clear D gene. The specimen was naive CD8+ T cells sorted from blood. CDR3 in amino acids: CAWFRYNQPQHF. The CDR3 DNA reads as TGTGCCTGGTTCCGATACAATCAGCCCCAGCATTTT.